The 5 T cell receptor beta chains in this list originate from one sample, sequenced in a study of blood T cell repertoires in COVID-19. Profiling relied on immunoSEQ multiplex PCR, and the TCRdb table lists in-frame clones only, not all of them. The sample holds some 260,000 clones; over 75% are singletons and the top ten take 0.8%. Sequenced sample: peripheral blood. Every receptor here comes from a young woman with acute or convalescent COVID-19.

J is TRBJ1-6 and V is TRBV7-9; D is possibly TRBD1 (6 bases). V was trimmed by 6 bases and J by 4 bases, leaving 13 bases between them. CDR3 length: 15 amino acids. The germline V gene has CDR1 SEHNR and CDR2 FQNEAQ (reference sequence). The CDR3 DNA reads TGTGCCAGCAGTTACGGACAGACATATAATTCACCCCTCCACTTT. Translation: CASSYGQTYNSPLHF.

The rearrangement joins TRBV12-3 or TRBV12-4 to TRBJ2-3; a weak D match, TRBD1 (5 bases). Trimming left V 5 bases short and J 5 bases short, with 8 bases between. This CDR3 contains 12 residues. CDR3 nucleotides: TGTGCCAGCAGTCCAGACAGAGATACGCAGTATTTT. The encoded protein is CASSPDRDTQYF.

This clone was seen only once. The V call is TRBV4-1, the J call TRBJ2-3, with 9 bases fitting TRBD2. The trim removed 1 base at V and 4 bases at J, leaving 9 bases unmatched. This CDR3 is built from 17 residues. Looked up from germline, CDR1 is MGHRA and CDR2 is YSYEKL. In DNA, the CDR3 is TGCGCCAGCAGCCAAGGTAACGCGGGAGGGCCCTCAGATACGCAGTATTTT. Amino acid sequence: CASSQGNAGGPSDTQYF.

The sample holds one count of this clone. The V gene is TRBV12-3 or TRBV12-4, the J gene TRBJ2-1; TRBD1 might be the D (6 bases). The CDR3 sequence is 13 residues long. Trimming took off 2 bases at V and 5 bases at J, with 7 bases between the two ends. Here the CDR3 reads CASSLKGDNEQFF. The CDR3 DNA is TGTGCCAGCAGTTTAAAGGGGGACAATGAGCAGTTCTTC.

V is TRBV25-1 and J is TRBJ1-2; D is ambiguous. This CDR3 has 14 amino acids. The ends were cut back, 1 base at V and 0 bases at J, with 6 bases in the middle. Germline loops: CDR1 MGHDK, CDR2 SYGVNS. As DNA, the CDR3 is TGTGCCAGCAGTGAATTGGGAGCTAACTATGGCTACACCTTC. The encoded protein is CASSELGANYGYTF.